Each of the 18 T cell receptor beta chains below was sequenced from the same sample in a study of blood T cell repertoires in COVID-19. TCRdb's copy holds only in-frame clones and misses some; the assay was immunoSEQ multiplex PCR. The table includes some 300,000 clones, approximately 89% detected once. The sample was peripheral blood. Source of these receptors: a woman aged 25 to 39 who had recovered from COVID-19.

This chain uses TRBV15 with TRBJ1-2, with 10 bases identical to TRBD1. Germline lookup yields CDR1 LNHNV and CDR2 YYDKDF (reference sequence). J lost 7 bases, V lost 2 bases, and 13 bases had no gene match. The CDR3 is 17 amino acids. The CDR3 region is CATSRHQERGTGVGYTF. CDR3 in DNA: TGTGCCACCAGCAGACATCAGGAGAGGGGGACAGGGGTTGGCTACACCTTC.

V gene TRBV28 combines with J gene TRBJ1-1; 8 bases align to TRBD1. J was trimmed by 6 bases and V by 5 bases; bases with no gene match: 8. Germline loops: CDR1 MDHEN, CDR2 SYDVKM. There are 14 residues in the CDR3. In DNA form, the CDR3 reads TGTGCCAGCAGTCGGACAGGGTCCAATTCTGAAGCTTTCTTT. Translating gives CASSRTGSNSEAFF.

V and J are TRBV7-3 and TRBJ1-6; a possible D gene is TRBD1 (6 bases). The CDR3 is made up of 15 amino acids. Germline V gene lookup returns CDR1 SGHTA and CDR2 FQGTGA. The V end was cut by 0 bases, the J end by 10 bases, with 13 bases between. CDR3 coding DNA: TGTGCCAGCAGCTTAACGGGCGGACAGAGCTCACCCCTCCACTTT. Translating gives CASSLTGGQSSPLHF.

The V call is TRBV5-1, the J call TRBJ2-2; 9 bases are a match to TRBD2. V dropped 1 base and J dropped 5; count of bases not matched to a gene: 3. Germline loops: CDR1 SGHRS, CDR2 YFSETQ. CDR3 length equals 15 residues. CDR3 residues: CASSLTTSGTGELFF. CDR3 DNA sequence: TGCGCCAGCAGCTTGACGACTAGCGGAACCGGGGAGCTGTTTTTT.

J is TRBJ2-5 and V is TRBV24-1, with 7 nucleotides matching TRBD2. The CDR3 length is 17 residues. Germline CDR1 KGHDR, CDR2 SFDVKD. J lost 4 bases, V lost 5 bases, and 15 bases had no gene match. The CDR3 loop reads CATSAMGAGIVGETQYF. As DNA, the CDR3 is TGTGCCACCAGTGCCATGGGAGCGGGGATCGTGGGAGAGACCCAGTACTTC.

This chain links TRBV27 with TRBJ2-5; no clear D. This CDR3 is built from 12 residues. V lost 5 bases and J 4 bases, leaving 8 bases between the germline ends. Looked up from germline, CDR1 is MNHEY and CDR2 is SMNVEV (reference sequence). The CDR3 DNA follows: TGTGCCAGCAGTAAACCGGGAGAGACCCAGTACTTC. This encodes CASSKPGETQYF.

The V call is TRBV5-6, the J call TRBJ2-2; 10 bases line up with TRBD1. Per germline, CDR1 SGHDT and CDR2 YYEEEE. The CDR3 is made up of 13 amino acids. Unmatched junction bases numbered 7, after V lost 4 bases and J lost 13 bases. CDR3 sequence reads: CASSPGQGRGLFF. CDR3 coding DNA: TGTGCCAGCAGCCCGGGACAGGGGAGGGGGCTGTTTTTT. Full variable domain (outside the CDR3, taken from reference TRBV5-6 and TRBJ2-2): DAGVTQSPTHLIKTRGQQVTLRCSPKSGHDTVSWYQQALGQGPQFIFQYYEEEERQRGNFPDRFSGHQFPNYSSELNVNALLLGDSALYLCASSPGQGRGLFFGEGSRLTVL.

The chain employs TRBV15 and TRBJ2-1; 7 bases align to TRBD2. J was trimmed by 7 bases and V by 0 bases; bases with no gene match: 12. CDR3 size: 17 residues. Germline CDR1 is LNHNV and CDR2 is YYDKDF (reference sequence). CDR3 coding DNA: TGTGCCACCAGCAGAGAAAGGGGTTTTACTAGCGTGAATGAGCAGTTCTTC. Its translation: CATSRERGFTSVNEQFF. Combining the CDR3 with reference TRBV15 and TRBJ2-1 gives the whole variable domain DAMVIQNPRYQVTQFGKPVTLSCSQTLNHNVMYWYQQKSSQAPKLLFHYYDKDFNNEADTPDNFQSRRPNTSFCFLDIRSPGLGDTAMYLCATSRERGFTSVNEQFFGPGTRLTVL.

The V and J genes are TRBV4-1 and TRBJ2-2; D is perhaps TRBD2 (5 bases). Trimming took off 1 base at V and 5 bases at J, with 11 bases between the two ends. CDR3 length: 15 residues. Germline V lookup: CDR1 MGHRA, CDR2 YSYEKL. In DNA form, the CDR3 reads TGCGCCAGCAGCCAAGTACCGGGGATGACCGGGGAGCTGTTTTTT. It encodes CASSQVPGMTGELFF.

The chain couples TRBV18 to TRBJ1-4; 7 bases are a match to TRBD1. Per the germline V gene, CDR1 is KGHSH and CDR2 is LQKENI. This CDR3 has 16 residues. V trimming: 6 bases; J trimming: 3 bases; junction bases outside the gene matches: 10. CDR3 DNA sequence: TGTGCCAGCTCGCCGAGGAGGGACAGCTCTAATGAAAAACTGTTTTTT. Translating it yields CASSPRRDSSNEKLFF.

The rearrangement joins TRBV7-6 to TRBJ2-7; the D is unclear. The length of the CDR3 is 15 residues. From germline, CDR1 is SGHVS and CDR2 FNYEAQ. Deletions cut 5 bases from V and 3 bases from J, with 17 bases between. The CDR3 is CASSPFSVGDYEQYF. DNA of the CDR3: TGTGCCAGCAGCCCTTTCAGTGTAGGAGACTACGAGCAGTACTTC.

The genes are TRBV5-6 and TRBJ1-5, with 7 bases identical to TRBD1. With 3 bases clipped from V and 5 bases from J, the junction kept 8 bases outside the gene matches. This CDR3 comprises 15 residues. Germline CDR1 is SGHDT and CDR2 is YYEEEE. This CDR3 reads CASSYQGGSHQPQHF. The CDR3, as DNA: TGTGCCAGCAGCTATCAGGGGGGATCGCATCAGCCCCAGCATTTT.

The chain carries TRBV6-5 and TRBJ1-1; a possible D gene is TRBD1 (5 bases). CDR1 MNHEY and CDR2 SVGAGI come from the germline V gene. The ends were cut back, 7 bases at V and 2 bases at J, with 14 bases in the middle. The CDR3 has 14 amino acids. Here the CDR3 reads CASKAGLFNTEAFF. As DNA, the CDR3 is TGTGCCAGCAAGGCAGGGCTATTTAACACTGAAGCTTTCTTT.

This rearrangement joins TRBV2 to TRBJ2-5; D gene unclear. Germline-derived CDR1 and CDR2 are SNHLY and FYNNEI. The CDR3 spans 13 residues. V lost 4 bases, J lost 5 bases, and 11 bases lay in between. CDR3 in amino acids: CASSASTPETQYF. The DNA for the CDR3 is TGTGCCAGCAGTGCATCCACACCCGAGACCCAGTACTTC.

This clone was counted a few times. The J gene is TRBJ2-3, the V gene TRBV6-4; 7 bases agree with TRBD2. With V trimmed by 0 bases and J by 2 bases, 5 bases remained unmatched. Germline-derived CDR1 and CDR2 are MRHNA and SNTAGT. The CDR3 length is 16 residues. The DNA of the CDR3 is TGTGCCAGCAGTGACTCTGGGGGGGGTTCCACAGATACGCAGTATTTT. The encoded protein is CASSDSGGGSTDTQYF.

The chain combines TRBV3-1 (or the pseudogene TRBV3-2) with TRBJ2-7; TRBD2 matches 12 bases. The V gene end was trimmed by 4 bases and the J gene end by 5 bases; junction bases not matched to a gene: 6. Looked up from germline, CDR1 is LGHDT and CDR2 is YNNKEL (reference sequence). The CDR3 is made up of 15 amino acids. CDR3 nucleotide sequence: TGTGCCAGCAGCCGCCGGGGACTAGCGGGCCACGAGCAGTACTTC. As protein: CASSRRGLAGHEQYF.

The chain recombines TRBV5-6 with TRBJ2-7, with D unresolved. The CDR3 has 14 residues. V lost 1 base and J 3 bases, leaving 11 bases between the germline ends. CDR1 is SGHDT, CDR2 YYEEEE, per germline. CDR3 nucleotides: TGTGCCAGCAGCTTGACCTCCACTCGCTACGAGCAGTACTTC. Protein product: CASSLTSTRYEQYF.

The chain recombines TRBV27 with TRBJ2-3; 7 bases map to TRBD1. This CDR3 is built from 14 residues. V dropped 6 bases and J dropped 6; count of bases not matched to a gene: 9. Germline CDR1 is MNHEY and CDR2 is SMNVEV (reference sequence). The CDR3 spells CASRDRAFKDTQYF. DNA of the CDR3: TGTGCCAGCAGAGACAGGGCATTTAAGGATACGCAGTATTTT.